These T cell receptor beta chains were read from a single sample in a study of blood T cells in healthy people across ages. Using its own MiXCR run on the 5' RACE reads, TCRdb lists one record per CDR3 protein. This sample has about 670,000 distinct CDR3 sequences, with 40% to 45% found just once. Sequenced material: blood. The receptors were sampled from a man aged 80 or over in good health. CDR3s include the opening cysteine and the closing phenylalanine or tryptophan. Fields, in order: CDR3 length, J gene, V gene, CDR3 protein.

>13|TRBJ1-1|TRBV5-1
CASSVVLNTEAFF
>16|TRBJ2-2|TRBV7-9
CASSLGGPGRPGELFF
>13|TRBJ2-3|TRBV7-9
CASSDQGQGTQYF
>18|TRBJ2-1|TRBV5-1
CASSFGLAGIDWDNEQFF
>14|TRBJ2-3|TRBV7-2
CASSLTGGSDTQYF
>13|TRBJ1-1|TRBV7-2
CASSSRANTEAFF
>14|TRBJ1-2|TRBV7-2
CASSLDMGNYGYTF
>14|TRBJ2-7|TRBV7-9
CASSVDSEGYEQYF
>16|TRBJ2-1|TRBV6-6
CASSYPAGALDNEQFF
>12|TRBJ2-3|TRBV28
CASSTFGNTQYF
>13|TRBJ1-2|TRBV20-1
CSARRDRDYGYTF
>16|TRBJ2-3|TRBV20-1
CSASEGGWTYPNTQYF
>16|TRBJ2-3|TRBV6-6
CASSLDGTTASHTQYF